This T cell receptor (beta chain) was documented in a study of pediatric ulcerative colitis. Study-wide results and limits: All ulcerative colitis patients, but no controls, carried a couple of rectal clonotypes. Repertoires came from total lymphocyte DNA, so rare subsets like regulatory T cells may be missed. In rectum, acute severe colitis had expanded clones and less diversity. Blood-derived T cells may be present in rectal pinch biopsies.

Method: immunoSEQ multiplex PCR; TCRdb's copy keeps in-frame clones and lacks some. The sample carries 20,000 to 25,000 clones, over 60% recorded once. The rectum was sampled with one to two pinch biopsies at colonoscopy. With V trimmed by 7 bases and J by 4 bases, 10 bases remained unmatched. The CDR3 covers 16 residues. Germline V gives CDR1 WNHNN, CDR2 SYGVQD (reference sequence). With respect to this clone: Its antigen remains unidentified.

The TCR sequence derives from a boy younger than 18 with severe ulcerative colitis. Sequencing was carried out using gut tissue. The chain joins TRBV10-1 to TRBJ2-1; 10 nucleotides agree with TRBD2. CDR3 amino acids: CASTHGGLAVYNEQFF. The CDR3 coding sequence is TGCGCCAGCACTCATGGTGGACTAGCGGTGTACAATGAGCAGTTCTTC.